The 21 T cell receptor beta chains below were found in one sample sequenced in a study of cytomegalovirus exposure and HLA in healthy donors. Assay used: immunoSEQ multiplex PCR; TCRdb lists only in-frame clones, some missing. The data show over 200,000 clones, over 80% seen once. The source material was PBMCs. These receptors all stem from a woman between 18 and 29 years old in good health and CMV-seronegative.

V usage is TRBV5-5 and J usage is TRBJ2-1; 8 nucleotides line up with TRBD1. The ends lost 4 bases at V and 4 bases at J; junction bases unmatched: 7. The CDR3 totals 15 residues. In germline, CDR1 is SGHKS, CDR2 YYEKEE (reference sequence). The CDR3 region has the DNA TGTGCCAGCAGCCCCGGACAGGGAGGATACAATGAGCAGTTCTTC. It translates to CASSPGQGGYNEQFF.

The genes are TRBV20-1 and TRBJ1-1; D is ambiguous. V was shortened by 1 base and J by 4 bases, with 1 base between the two germline ends. Germline V gene lookup returns CDR1 DFQATT and CDR2 SNEGSKA (reference sequence). The CDR3 totals 10 residues. CDR3 sequence (DNA): TGCAGTGCTAGAGCCACTGAAGCTTTCTTT. Its protein is CSARATEAFF.

This chain connects TRBV28 to TRBJ2-7; 8 bases agree with TRBD1. CDR1 and CDR2 (germline): MDHEN, SYDVKM. This CDR3 contains 12 residues. V was clipped by 3 bases and J by 10 bases; unmatched bases: 5. Here the CDR3 DNA reads TGTGCCAGCAGTTTGGACAGGGCGAGACAGTACTTC. The encoded protein is CASSLDRARQYF. Together with reference TRBV28 and TRBJ2-7, the CDR3 gives the full variable domain: DVKVTQSSRYLVKRTGEKVFLECVQDMDHENMFWYRQDPGLGLRLIYFSYDVKMKEKGDIPEGYSVSREKKERFSLILESASTNQTSMYLCASSLDRARQYFGPGTRLTVT.

The gene calls are TRBV29-1 and TRBJ2-3; the match to TRBD2 covers 7 bases. The V gene end was trimmed by 0 bases and the J gene end by 1 base; junction bases not matched to a gene: 10. The V gene's germline CDR1 is SQVTM and CDR2 ANQGSEA. CDR3 length: 17 residues. The CDR3 sequence is CSVEDRETSSRTDTQYF. The CDR3 nucleotides are TGCAGCGTTGAAGACCGCGAGACTAGCTCCCGCACAGATACGCAGTATTTT.

This clone was found a few times. The V and J genes are TRBV5-6 and TRBJ1-2; D perhaps matches TRBD1 (6 bases). The CDR3 has 12 residues. Germline V lookup: CDR1 SGHDT, CDR2 YYEEEE. The germline V and J ends were trimmed by 0 bases and 13 bases, with 13 bases remaining between them. The CDR3 DNA follows: TGTGCCAGCAGCTTGGACAGGGAAGGAGGCACCTTC. This gives the protein CASSLDREGGTF. The full variable domain, its missing parts supplied by reference TRBV5-6 and TRBJ1-2, is DAGVTQSPTHLIKTRGQQVTLRCSPKSGHDTVSWYQQALGQGPQFIFQYYEEEERQRGNFPDRFSGHQFPNYSSELNVNALLLGDSALYLCASSLDREGGTFGSGTRLTVV.

The V and J genes are TRBV14 and TRBJ1-6, with D unresolved. The CDR3 runs to 14 residues. V lost 0 bases and J 13 bases, leaving 13 bases between the germline ends. Looked up from germline, CDR1 is SGHDN and CDR2 is FVKESK. The CDR3 coding sequence is TGTGCCAGCAGCCAAGATCGGCGATTACCTCCCCTCCACTTT. It translates to CASSQDRRLPPLHF.

This clone was seen just once. The CDR3 DNA reads TGTGCCAGCAGCTCCCGGACTCTTCGGGGTGATGAAGCTTTCTTT. It translates to CASSSRTLRGDEAFF. This chain links TRBV5-4 with TRBJ1-1; D is undetermined. The CDR3 loop spans 15 amino acids. Germline-derived CDR1 and CDR2 are SGHNT and YYREEE (reference sequence). V lost 3 bases and J 7 bases, leaving 19 bases between the germline ends.

In its sample, this clone was seen once. Distinct nucleotide sequences in the sample also encode this CDR3. J is TRBJ2-1 and V is TRBV2, with 7 bases lining up with TRBD1. CDR3 length equals 13 residues. Germline V lookup: CDR1 SNHLY, CDR2 FYNNEI. V lost 5 bases and J lost 3; bases outside the gene matches: 1. In nucleotides, the CDR3 is TGTGCCAGCAGTAGGGACAGCTACAATGAGCAGTTCTTC. Translated, it gives CASSRDSYNEQFF.

The chain carries TRBV6-5 and TRBJ2-1; 11 bases fit TRBD2. The CDR3 contains 15 residues. Trimming removed 6 bases from V and 3 bases from J; junction bases left unmatched: 4. Germline V gene data show CDR1 as MNHEY and CDR2 as SVGAGI. CDR3 loop: CASRRLAGGYNEQFF. As DNA, the CDR3 is TGTGCCAGCAGGCGTCTAGCGGGGGGCTACAATGAGCAGTTCTTC.

The chain recombines TRBV19 with TRBJ2-1; 7 nucleotides align to TRBD2. Per germline, CDR1 LNHDA and CDR2 SQIVND (reference sequence). Losses at the gene ends were 3 bases for V and 9 bases for J; bases not matched to a gene: 11. The CDR3 contains 15 residues. In DNA, the CDR3 is TGTGCCAGTAGTATCCCCGGGACTACAGGCTTTGAGCAGTTCTTC. As protein: CASSIPGTTGFEQFF. The full variable domain, its missing parts supplied by reference TRBV19 and TRBJ2-1, is DGGITQSPKYLFRKEGQNVTLSCEQNLNHDAMYWYRQDPGQGLRLIYYSQIVNDFQKGDIAEGYSVSREKKESFPLTVTSAQKNPTAFYLCASSIPGTTGFEQFFGPGTRLTVL.

The chain uses TRBV7-7 and TRBJ2-5, with a tentative D call TRBD2 (6 bases). CDR1 and CDR2 (germline): SSHAT, FNYEAQ (reference sequence). CDR3 size: 16 residues. Trimming removed 3 bases at V and 1 base at J, with 15 bases between. In DNA form, the CDR3 reads TGTGCCAGCAGCTTGGCGGGGTTGAGCGGCCAAGAGACCCAGTACTTC. Amino acid sequence: CASSLAGLSGQETQYF.

The chain uses TRBV5-1 and TRBJ1-2, with D tentatively TRBD1 (6 bases). Germline CDR1 SGHRS, CDR2 YFSETQ. There are 15 residues in the CDR3. V was cut by 2 bases and J by 2 bases, with 13 bases left in between. The CDR3 nucleotides are TGCGCCAGCAGCTTAGGGACACTTCGAAACTATGGCTACACCTTC. Translation: CASSLGTLRNYGYTF.

The V and J genes are TRBV19 and TRBJ2-1, with 7 bases aligning to TRBD1. The trim removed 1 base at V and 6 bases at J, leaving 3 bases unmatched. The germline V gene encodes CDR1 LNHDA and CDR2 SQIVND (reference sequence). The CDR3 is made up of 14 amino acids. This CDR3 reads CASSIGRQGNEQFF. CDR3 in DNA: TGTGCCAGTAGTATAGGCCGACAGGGCAATGAGCAGTTCTTC. Drawing the rest from reference TRBV19 and TRBJ2-1, the complete variable domain is DGGITQSPKYLFRKEGQNVTLSCEQNLNHDAMYWYRQDPGQGLRLIYYSQIVNDFQKGDIAEGYSVSREKKESFPLTVTSAQKNPTAFYLCASSIGRQGNEQFFGPGTRLTVL.

The chain has TRBV4-2 and TRBJ2-7; 7 bases agree with TRBD2. Germline V gene sequence: CDR1 LGHNA, CDR2 YNFKEQ. This CDR3 has 15 residues. With V trimmed by 4 bases and J by 6 bases, 12 bases remained unmatched. The DNA of the CDR3 is TGTGCCAGCAGCCGGCCCGTGGGGGACTACCGCGAGCAGTACTTC. Encoded protein: CASSRPVGDYREQYF.

The chain couples TRBV5-6 to TRBJ1-1; no clear D gene. V lost 3 bases and J 1 base, leaving 7 bases between the germline ends. The CDR3 has 13 residues. Germline V gene lookup returns CDR1 SGHDT and CDR2 YYEEEE. The CDR3 sequence: CASSSTENTEAFF. CDR3 nucleotide sequence: TGTGCCAGCAGCTCAACAGAGAACACTGAAGCTTTCTTT.

The J gene is TRBJ1-1, the V gene TRBV7-9, with 11 nucleotides matching TRBD1. V trimming: 6 bases; J trimming: 10 bases; junction bases outside the gene matches: 10. Germline values: CDR1 SEHNR, CDR2 FQNEAQ (reference sequence). CDR3 length: 14 residues. CDR3 nucleotides: TGTGCCAGCAGTTCGACAGGACAGGGGGCTTCAGCTTTCTTT. The encoded protein is CASSSTGQGASAFF.

Regarding this clone: Additional DNA sequences in this sample encode the identical CDR3. The DNA for the CDR3 is TGTGCCAGCAGTTACTCGCGCGGCCAAGAGACCCAGTACTTC. Amino acid sequence: CASSYSRGQETQYF. The chain recombines TRBV6-5 with TRBJ2-5; D unclear. CDR1 MNHEY and CDR2 SVGAGI come from the germline V gene. The CDR3 totals 14 residues. V gave up 0 bases and J gave up 1 base, with 6 bases separating them.

The V call is TRBV27, the J call TRBJ2-3, with TRBD2 identical over 7 bases. The trim removed 6 bases at V and 7 bases at J, leaving 13 bases unmatched. CDR1 and CDR2 (germline): MNHEY, SMNVEV (reference sequence). The CDR3 loop spans 15 amino acids. The CDR3 coding sequence is TGTGCCAGCAGCTTTGTGGGGGGGGGTCTAAATACGCAGTATTTT. Translation: CASSFVGGGLNTQYF.

V and J are TRBV4-1 and TRBJ1-4, with D perhaps TRBD1 (6 bases). The CDR3 is made up of 15 amino acids. Germline V gives CDR1 MGHRA, CDR2 YSYEKL. The V gene lost 3 bases and the J gene lost 7 bases, with 15 bases spanning the gap. The CDR3 sequence is CASSQPGGAGEKLFF. For the CDR3, the DNA is TGCGCCAGCAGCCAGCCGGGGGGGGCCGGTGAAAAACTGTTTTTT.

This clone was seen a handful of times. The genes are TRBV6-1 and TRBJ1-5; a possible D gene is TRBD1 (5 bases). The CDR3 contains 13 residues. Trimming pared 10 bases from V and 1 base from J, leaving 11 bases between. Germline V gene data show CDR1 as MNHNS and CDR2 as SASEGT. The CDR3 DNA reads as TGTGCCACTTCGGGGGAAAGCAATCAGCCCCAGCATTTT. Amino acids: CATSGESNQPQHF.

The V and J genes are TRBV29-1 and TRBJ1-3, with TRBD1 as a possible D gene (5 bases). CDR1 is SQVTM, CDR2 ANQGSEA, per germline. CDR3 size: 14 residues. Trimming removed 4 bases at V and 0 bases at J, with 10 bases between. CDR3 in DNA: TGCAGCGTTGTGGAGGGGAGCTCTGGAAACACCATATATTTT. Its protein is CSVVEGSSGNTIYF.